The 27 T cell receptor beta chains reported below all come from one sample, sequenced in a study of CD4 T cells in relation to SARS-CoV-2 and coronaviruses. For these receptors, no antigen is known. Data came from immunoSEQ multiplex PCR; TCRdb stores just in-frame clones and leaves some out. The table includes 20,000 to 25,000 clones, 76% detected once. The unexposed donors gave CD4+ T cells in 2011-2018, prior to COVID-19. The cells were cultured for approximately 10 days before CD4+ T cells were isolated. The material sequenced was CD4+ T cells from PBMCs, cultured in vitro. Receptors were obtained from a human donor in good health.

This clone is large (0.1 to 1%). This rearrangement joins TRBV18 to TRBJ2-4, with D possibly being TRBD1 (6 bases). Germline CDR1 reads KGHSH; CDR2 reads LQKENI. The CDR3 covers 14 residues. V was clipped by 5 bases and J by 2 bases, with 10 bases between them. The CDR3 region has the DNA TGTGCCAGCTCATCACAGGGATCCAAAAACATTCAGTACTTC. Translation gives CASSSQGSKNIQYF.

The CDR3 loop reads CASSRPGSYNEQFF. In DNA, the CDR3 is TGTGCCAGCAGCCGACCGGGGTCCTACAATGAGCAGTTCTTC. V usage is TRBV7-3 and J usage is TRBJ2-1, with a weak D call TRBD2 (5 bases). From germline, CDR1 is SGHTA and CDR2 FQGTGA. This CDR3 has 14 amino acids. Trimming took off 5 bases at V and 1 base at J, with 9 bases between the two ends.

This rearrangement joins TRBV7-3 to TRBJ2-3; D not resolved. Germline values: CDR1 SGHTA, CDR2 FQGTGA. V was clipped by 2 bases and J by 2 bases, with 8 bases between them. This CDR3 is 14 amino acids long. The CDR3 here is CASSLLANTDTQYF. In DNA, the CDR3 is TGTGCCAGCAGCTTATTGGCAAACACAGATACGCAGTATTTT.

The chain is built from TRBV5-1 and TRBJ2-1; TRBD2 aligns across 10 bases. Losses at the gene ends were 4 bases for V and 7 bases for J; bases not matched to a gene: 8. The CDR3 has 15 residues. In germline, CDR1 is SGHRS, CDR2 YFSETQ. The CDR3 region is CASSPLAGDVNEQFF. CDR3 in DNA: TGCGCCAGCAGCCCGCTAGCGGGAGATGTGAATGAGCAGTTCTTC.

The chain recombines TRBV7-9 with TRBJ1-2; 9 bases are shared with TRBD1. The CDR3 is made up of 14 amino acids. The junction had 9 bases not matched to a gene; V was cut back by 5 bases and J by 8 bases. The germline CDR1 and CDR2 sequences are SEHNR and FQNEAQ (reference sequence). DNA for the CDR3: TGTGCCAGCAGCCCAGGGACAGGGCTTGCGGGCTACACCTTC. Protein: CASSPGTGLAGYTF.

V gene TRBV5-1 combines with J gene TRBJ1-4; D not certain. CDR3 length: 15 amino acids. V was pared by 0 bases and J by 1 base, with 7 bases between. CDR1 and CDR2 (germline): SGHRS, YFSETQ. CDR3 amino acids: CASSLAGKTNEKLFF. Here the CDR3 DNA reads TGCGCCAGCAGCTTGGCGGGGAAAACTAATGAAAAACTGTTTTTT.

The sample holds one count of this clone. The rearrangement joins TRBV19 to TRBJ2-1, with D perhaps TRBD1 or TRBD2 (5 bases each). The CDR3 length is 17 residues. Deletions cut 6 bases from V and 8 bases from J, with 26 bases between. Germline V lookup: CDR1 LNHDA, CDR2 SQIVND (reference sequence). The CDR3 region is CASRDLHLGRGVDEQFF. CDR3 coding DNA: TGTGCCAGTAGGGACCTACATCTGGGTAGAGGGGTCGATGAGCAGTTCTTC.

This rearrangement joins TRBV19 to TRBJ1-1; D might be TRBD1 (6 bases). Germline CDR1 and CDR2: LNHDA and SQIVND (reference sequence). This CDR3 spans 14 amino acids. V lost 2 bases to trimming and J lost 4 bases, with 11 bases between them. The CDR3 sequence: CASSIQGYGTEAFF. CDR3 DNA sequence: TGTGCCAGTAGTATACAGGGGTATGGCACTGAAGCTTTCTTT.

The V gene is TRBV6-5, the J gene TRBJ2-4; the D gene is possibly TRBD1 (5 bases). V lost 6 bases and J 0 bases, leaving 12 bases between the germline ends. CDR1 and CDR2 from the germline V gene are MNHEY and SVGAGI. CDR3 length equals 15 residues. DNA for the CDR3: TGTGCCAGCAGGGACATAGACCTAGCCAAAAACATTCAGTACTTC. It specifies CASRDIDLAKNIQYF.

V usage is TRBV30 and J usage is TRBJ1-2; D possibly corresponds to TRBD1 (5 bases). V was trimmed by 3 bases and J by 2 bases, leaving 13 bases between them. This CDR3 contains 14 residues. Germline V CDR1 and CDR2: GTSNPN, SVGIG (reference sequence). CDR3 in DNA: TGTGCCTGGAGCGCTGACAGAGTAAACTATGGCTACACCTTC. It specifies CAWSADRVNYGYTF.

The chain combines TRBV6-1 with TRBJ2-2; perhaps TRBD1 as D (5 bases). The V gene lost 3 bases and the J gene lost 5 bases, with 13 bases spanning the gap. From germline, CDR1 is MNHNS and CDR2 SASEGT. The CDR3 contains 15 residues. The CDR3 DNA sequence: TGTGCCAGCAGTGAGAAAGACAGCCGTACCGGGGAGCTGTTTTTT. Translation gives CASSEKDSRTGELFF.

This chain links TRBV18 with TRBJ2-2; 12 bases line up with TRBD2. Germline V gene sequence: CDR1 KGHSH, CDR2 LQKENI. The CDR3 runs to 17 residues. The V gene end was trimmed by 3 bases and the J gene end by 3 bases; junction bases not matched to a gene: 5. The CDR3 reads CASSPRTSGIYTGELFF. In DNA, the CDR3 is TGTGCCAGCTCACCCAGGACTAGCGGGATATACACCGGGGAGCTGTTTTTT. Drawing the rest from reference TRBV18 and TRBJ2-2, the complete variable domain is NAGVMQNPRHLVRRRGQEARLRCSPMKGHSHVYWYRQLPEEGLKFMVYLQKENIIDESGMPKERFSAEFPKEGPSILRIQQVVRGDSAAYFCASSPRTSGIYTGELFFGEGSRLTVL.

This CDR3 reads CASSSTDRIEAFF. The CDR3 nucleotides read TGTGCCAGCAGTTCGACGGACAGGATTGAAGCTTTCTTT. This rearrangement joins TRBV27 to TRBJ1-1; 7 bases map to TRBD1. V lost 4 bases to trimming and J lost 7 bases; unmatched junction nucleotides: 6. CDR1 and CDR2 (germline): MNHEY, SMNVEV (reference sequence). This CDR3 is 13 amino acids long.

This sequence joins TRBV6-1 and TRBJ2-2; TRBD1 matches 7 bases. This CDR3 contains 15 residues. The V gene's germline CDR1 is MNHNS and CDR2 SASEGT. The V and J ends lost 1 base and 1 base, in that order; junction bases with no gene match: 0. The CDR3 here is CASSEGTGNTGELFF. The CDR3 DNA is TGTGCCAGCAGTGAAGGGACAGGGAACACCGGGGAGCTGTTTTTT.

This chain links TRBV20-1 with TRBJ2-1; D is perhaps TRBD2 (6 bases). Germline V gene data show CDR1 as DFQATT and CDR2 as SNEGSKA (reference sequence). This CDR3 comprises 13 residues. Trimming cost V 3 bases and J 10 bases, with 16 bases left between them. The CDR3 loop is CSASITASGEQFF. The DNA for the CDR3 is TGCAGTGCTAGTATCACGGCAAGCGGGGAGCAGTTCTTC.

The V call is TRBV29-1, the J call TRBJ2-3, with 7 bases aligning to TRBD2. The CDR3 is 16 amino acids. Germline V gene data show CDR1 as SQVTM and CDR2 as ANQGSEA. J lost 2 bases, V lost 1 base, and 9 bases had no gene match. CDR3 amino acids: CSVEVLWGGDTDTQYF. The CDR3 region has the DNA TGCAGCGTTGAAGTGTTGTGGGGGGGAGACACAGATACGCAGTATTTT.

This rearrangement joins TRBV3-1 (or the pseudogene TRBV3-2) to TRBJ2-3; D perhaps matches TRBD2 (6 bases). The CDR3 totals 15 residues. CDR1 and CDR2 (germline): LGHDT, YNNKEL (reference sequence). V dropped 1 base and J dropped 3 bases, with 11 bases sitting between them. CDR3 in DNA: TGTGCCAGCAGCCAAGGGCTAGCGTCGACAGATACGCAGTATTTT. This codes for CASSQGLASTDTQYF.

The CDR3 DNA sequence: TGTGCCTGGAGTCGTGTAGCTGGTTACAATGAGCAGTTCTTC. It translates to CAWSRVAGYNEQFF. The chain recombines TRBV30 with TRBJ2-1; D uncertain. CDR1 and CDR2 (germline): GTSNPN, SVGIG (reference sequence). This CDR3 has 14 residues. V lost 2 bases and J lost 4, with 12 bases in between.

V and J are TRBV10-3 and TRBJ2-1, with 11 bases that match TRBD1. Looked up from germline, CDR1 is ENHRY and CDR2 is SYGVKD. With V trimmed by 2 bases and J by 7 bases, 4 bases remained unmatched. The CDR3 extends over 15 amino acids. The CDR3 sequence is CAISEGDRGMNEQFF. Written as DNA, the CDR3 is TGTGCCATCAGTGAGGGGGACAGGGGGATGAATGAGCAGTTCTTC.

This clone has only one observation. The CDR3: CASSFVFRSYNEQFF. The CDR3 DNA follows: TGTGCCAGCAGCTTCGTCTTCCGCTCCTACAATGAGCAGTTCTTC. The chain uses TRBV5-6 and TRBJ2-1, with D unresolved. The germline gives CDR1 SGHDT, CDR2 YYEEEE. Trimming shortened V by 2 bases and J by 0 bases, and 9 bases separated the two germline ends. The CDR3 is 15 amino acids. Full variable domain (outside the CDR3, taken from reference TRBV5-6 and TRBJ2-1): DAGVTQSPTHLIKTRGQQVTLRCSPKSGHDTVSWYQQALGQGPQFIFQYYEEEERQRGNFPDRFSGHQFPNYSSELNVNALLLGDSALYLCASSFVFRSYNEQFFGPGTRLTVL.

The genes are TRBV2 and TRBJ2-5; 11 bases line up with TRBD2. The germline V gene has CDR1 SNHLY and CDR2 FYNNEI. The CDR3 has 20 residues. The J segment lost 2 bases and the V segment lost 4 bases, leaving 18 bases of the junction unmatched. The CDR3, as DNA: TGTGCCAGCAGTGGGCTAGCGGGAGGCACTAATATGAGGAGGCAAGAGACCCAGTACTTC. Its protein is CASSGLAGGTNMRRQETQYF.

This clone has a single count. The chain couples TRBV6-1 to TRBJ2-1; 7 bases are shared with TRBD2. V lost 4 bases, J lost 4 bases, and 10 bases stayed unmatched. Per germline, CDR1 MNHNS and CDR2 SASEGT. This CDR3 contains 16 residues. In DNA, the CDR3 is TGTGCCAGCAGTGTTCAACTTACTAGCGAGTACAATGAGCAGTTCTTC. Its translation is CASSVQLTSEYNEQFF.

V and J are TRBV6-5 and TRBJ1-4; D remains unclear. The ends were cut back, 0 bases at V and 6 bases at J, with 5 bases in the middle. Germline V gives CDR1 MNHEY, CDR2 SVGAGI. CDR3 length equals 13 residues. The CDR3 sequence is CASSYSTYEKLFF. CDR3 in DNA: TGTGCCAGCAGTTACTCGACCTATGAAAAACTGTTTTTT.

This chain uses TRBV6-5 with TRBJ2-2; no clear D. The CDR3 totals 16 residues. With 4 bases removed from V and 2 bases from J, the gap between germline ends came to 14 bases. Germline V gene data show CDR1 as MNHEY and CDR2 as SVGAGI. As DNA, the CDR3 is TGTGCCAGCAGTTCCCCTGTGGGATTAAACACCGGGGAGCTGTTTTTT. The encoded protein is CASSSPVGLNTGELFF.

The chain has TRBV27 and TRBJ2-2; D gene unclear. The CDR3 covers 15 residues. Germline lookup yields CDR1 MNHEY and CDR2 SMNVEV (reference sequence). V was clipped by 5 bases and J by 3 bases, with 13 bases between them. CDR3 coding DNA: TGTGCCAGCAGTCCCCTAAATTACCACACCGGGGAGCTGTTTTTT. Its protein is CASSPLNYHTGELFF.

This chain joins TRBV11-3 and TRBJ1-1, with D maybe TRBD1 (5 bases). Germline CDR1 SGHNT, CDR2 YENEEA. The CDR3 is 14 amino acids. Trimming stripped 0 bases from V and 1 base from J, with 6 bases between. The CDR3 region is CASSLEGTNTEAFF. The CDR3 coding sequence is TGTGCCAGCAGCTTAGAGGGGACGAACACTGAAGCTTTCTTT.

This chain uses TRBV3-1 (or the pseudogene TRBV3-2) with TRBJ2-5; maybe TRBD2 (5 bases). V was trimmed by 8 bases and J by 1 base, leaving 11 bases between them. CDR1 is LGHDT and CDR2 is YNNKEL in the germline V gene (reference sequence). CDR3 length: 13 amino acids. CDR3 DNA sequence: TGTGCCAGCGCGAAGCGGCTCCAAGAGACCCAGTACTTC. It encodes CASAKRLQETQYF.